This T cell receptor beta chain was captured in a study of blood T cell repertoires in COVID-19. Across the whole study: The United States, Italy and Spain provided the acute and convalescent COVID-19 samples.

The CDR3 is 15 amino acids. Germline V gene data show CDR1 as SGHVS and CDR2 as FQNEAQ. V lost 4 bases and J 2 bases, leaving 15 bases between the germline ends. Only in-frame clones appear in the TCRdb table, and some are missing; sequencing was by immunoSEQ multiplex PCR. The table shows 250,000 to 300,000 clones, with approximately 89% occurring only once. The sequencing input was peripheral blood. The chain uses TRBV7-8 and TRBJ2-7; D might be TRBD2 (6 bases). This TCR was sampled from an older woman with acute or convalescent COVID-19. The CDR3 reads CASSSRRAFAYEQYF. In nucleotides, the CDR3 is TGTGCCAGCAGCTCACGGAGGGCCTTTGCCTACGAGCAGTACTTC.